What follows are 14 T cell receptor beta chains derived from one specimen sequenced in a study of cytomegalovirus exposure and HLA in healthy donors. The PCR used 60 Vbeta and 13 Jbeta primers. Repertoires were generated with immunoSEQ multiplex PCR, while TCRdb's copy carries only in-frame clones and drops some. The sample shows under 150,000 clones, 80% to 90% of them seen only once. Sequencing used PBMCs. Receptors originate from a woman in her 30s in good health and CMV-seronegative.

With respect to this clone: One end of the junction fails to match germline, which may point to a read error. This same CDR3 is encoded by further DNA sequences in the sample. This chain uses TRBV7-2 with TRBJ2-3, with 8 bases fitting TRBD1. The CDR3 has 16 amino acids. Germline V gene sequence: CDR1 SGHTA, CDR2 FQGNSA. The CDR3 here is CASSFQDRAGADTQYF. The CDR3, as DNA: TGTGCCAGCAGCTTCCAGGACAGGGCCGGCGCAGACACGCAGTATTTT.

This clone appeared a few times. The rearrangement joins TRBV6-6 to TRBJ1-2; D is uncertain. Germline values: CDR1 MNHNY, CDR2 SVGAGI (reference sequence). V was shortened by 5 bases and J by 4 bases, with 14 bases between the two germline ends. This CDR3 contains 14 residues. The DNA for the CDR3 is TGTGCCAGCAGTCACCGGACGGACTCCTATGGCTACACCTTC. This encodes CASSHRTDSYGYTF.

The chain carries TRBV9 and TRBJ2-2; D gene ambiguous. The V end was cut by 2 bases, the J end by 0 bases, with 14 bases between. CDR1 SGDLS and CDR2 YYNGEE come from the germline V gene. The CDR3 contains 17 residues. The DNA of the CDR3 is TGTGCCAGCAGCGTCGCAGTCAGGATTCCGAACACCGGGGAGCTGTTTTTT. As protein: CASSVAVRIPNTGELFF.

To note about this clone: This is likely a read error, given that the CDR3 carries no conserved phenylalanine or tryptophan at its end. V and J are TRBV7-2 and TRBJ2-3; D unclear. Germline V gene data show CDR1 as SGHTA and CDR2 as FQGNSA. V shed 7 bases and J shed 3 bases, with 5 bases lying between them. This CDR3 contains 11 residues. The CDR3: CASTGTDTQYL. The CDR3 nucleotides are TGTGCCAGCACCGGTACAGATACGCAGTATCTT.

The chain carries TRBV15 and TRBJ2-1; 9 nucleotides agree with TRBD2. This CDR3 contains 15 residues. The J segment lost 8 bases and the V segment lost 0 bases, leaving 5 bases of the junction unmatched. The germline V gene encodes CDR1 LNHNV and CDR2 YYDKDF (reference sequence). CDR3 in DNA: TGTGCCACCAGCAGAGAGGCGGGAGGGCCTGATGAGCAGTTCTTC. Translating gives CATSREAGGPDEQFF.

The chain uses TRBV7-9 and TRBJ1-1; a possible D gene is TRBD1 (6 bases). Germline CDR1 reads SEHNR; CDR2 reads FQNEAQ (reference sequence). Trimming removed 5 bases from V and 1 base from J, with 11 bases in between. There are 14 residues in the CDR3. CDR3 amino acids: CASSPKTGNTEAFF. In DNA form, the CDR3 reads TGTGCCAGCAGCCCGAAGACAGGGAACACTGAAGCTTTCTTT.

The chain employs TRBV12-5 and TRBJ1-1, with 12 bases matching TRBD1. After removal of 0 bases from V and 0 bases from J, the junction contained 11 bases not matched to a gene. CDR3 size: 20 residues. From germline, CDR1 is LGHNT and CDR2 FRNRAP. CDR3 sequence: CASGLVLSGTGGLVNTEAFF. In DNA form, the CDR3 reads TGTGCTAGTGGTTTGGTATTATCCGGGACAGGGGGCTTGGTGAACACTGAAGCTTTCTTT.

CDR3 in amino acids: CASSLQRPFTDTQYF. CDR3 nucleotides: TGCGCCAGCAGCTTACAACGCCCTTTCACAGATACGCAGTATTTT. V usage is TRBV5-1 and J usage is TRBJ2-3; D unresolved. The CDR3 consists of 15 residues. V was pared by 2 bases and J by 2 bases, with 12 bases between. The germline V gene encodes CDR1 SGHRS and CDR2 YFSETQ.

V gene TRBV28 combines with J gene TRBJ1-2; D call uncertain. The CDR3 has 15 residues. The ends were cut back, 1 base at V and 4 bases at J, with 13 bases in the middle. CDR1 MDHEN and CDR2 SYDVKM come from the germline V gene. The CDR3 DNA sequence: TGTGCCAGCAGTTTATCGGCGGGTTACCCCTATGGCTACACCTTC. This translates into CASSLSAGYPYGYTF.

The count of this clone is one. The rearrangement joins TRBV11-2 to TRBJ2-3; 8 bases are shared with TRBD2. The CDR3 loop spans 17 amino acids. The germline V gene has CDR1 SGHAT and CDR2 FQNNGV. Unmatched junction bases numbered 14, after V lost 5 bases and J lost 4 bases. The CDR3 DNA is TGTGCCAGCAGCAAAGTACGGGGGGGGCCTTCGGCAGATACGCAGTATTTT. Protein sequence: CASSKVRGGPSADTQYF.

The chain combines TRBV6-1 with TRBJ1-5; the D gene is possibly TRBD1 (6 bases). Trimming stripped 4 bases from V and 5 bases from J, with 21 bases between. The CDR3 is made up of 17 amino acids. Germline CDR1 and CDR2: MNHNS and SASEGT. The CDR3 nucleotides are TGTGCCAGCAGTGGAGCCTACAGGGTGCTGAGAGATCAGCCCCAGCATTTT. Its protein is CASSGAYRVLRDQPQHF.

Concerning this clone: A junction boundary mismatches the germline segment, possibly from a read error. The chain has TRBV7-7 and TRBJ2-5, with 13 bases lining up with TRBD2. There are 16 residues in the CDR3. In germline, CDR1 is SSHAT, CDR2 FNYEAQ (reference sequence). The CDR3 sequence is CASSLGLAGAGETQYF. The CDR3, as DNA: TGTGCTAGCAGCTTAGGACTAGCGGGGGCGGGAGAGACCCAGTACTTC. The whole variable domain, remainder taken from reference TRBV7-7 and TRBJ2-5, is GAGVSQSPRYKVTKRGQDVTLRCDPISSHATLYWYQQALGQGPEFLTYFNYEAQPDKSGLPSDRFSAERPEGSISTLTIQRTEQRDSAMYRCASSLGLAGAGETQYFGPGTRLLVL.

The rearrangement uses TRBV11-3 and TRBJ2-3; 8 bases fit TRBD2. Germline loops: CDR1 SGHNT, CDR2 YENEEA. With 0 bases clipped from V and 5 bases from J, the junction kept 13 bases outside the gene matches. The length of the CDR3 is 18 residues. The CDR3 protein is CASSLDFRGGGQGDTQYF. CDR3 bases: TGTGCCAGCAGCTTAGATTTTAGGGGCGGGGGGCAAGGAGATACGCAGTATTTT. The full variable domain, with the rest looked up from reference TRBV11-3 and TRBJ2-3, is EAGVVQSPRYKIIEKKQPVAFWCNPISGHNTLYWYLQNLGQGPELLIRYENEEAVDDSQLPKDRFSAERLKGVDSTLKIQPAELGDSAVYLCASSLDFRGGGQGDTQYFGPGTRLTVL.

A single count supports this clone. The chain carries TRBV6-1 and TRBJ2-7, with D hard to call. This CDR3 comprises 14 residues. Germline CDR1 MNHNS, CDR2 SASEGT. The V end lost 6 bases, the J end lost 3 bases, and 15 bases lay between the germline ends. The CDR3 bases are TGTGCCAGCAGCCCTACTGACACCTACTACGAGCAGTACTTC. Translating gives CASSPTDTYYEQYF.